The entry below describes one T cell receptor (beta chain). Methods used by the authors: Using reference gene primer amplification, nucleated cell counts were estimated. This table comes from immunoSEQ multiplex PCR, and its TCRdb copy is limited to in-frame clones, with some not included. Clonal size and the V and J genes are those of that table, whereas D and trimming came from the DNA. In the table there are about 170,000 clones, less than 85% of which are singletons. The V and J ends lost 7 bases and 4 bases, in that order; junction bases with no gene match: 10. CDR1 and CDR2 (germline): MDHEN, SYDVKM. This CDR3 spans 15 amino acids. The sample belongs to a study of blood T cell repertoires in COVID-19. At the level of the study: The United States, Italy and Spain provided the acute and convalescent COVID-19 samples. Sources were T cells, B-cell-depleted T cells, or PBMCs; the material itself was cDNA or gDNA.

The sequenced material came from peripheral blood. The chain combines TRBV28 with TRBJ2-3, with TRBD2 identical over 8 bases. The origin of this receptor is a woman at least 80 years old with acute or convalescent COVID-19. DNA for the CDR3: TGTGCCAGCACCCCGCCGACGGGAGGGTCAGATACGCAGTATTTT. Translating it yields CASTPPTGGSDTQYF.